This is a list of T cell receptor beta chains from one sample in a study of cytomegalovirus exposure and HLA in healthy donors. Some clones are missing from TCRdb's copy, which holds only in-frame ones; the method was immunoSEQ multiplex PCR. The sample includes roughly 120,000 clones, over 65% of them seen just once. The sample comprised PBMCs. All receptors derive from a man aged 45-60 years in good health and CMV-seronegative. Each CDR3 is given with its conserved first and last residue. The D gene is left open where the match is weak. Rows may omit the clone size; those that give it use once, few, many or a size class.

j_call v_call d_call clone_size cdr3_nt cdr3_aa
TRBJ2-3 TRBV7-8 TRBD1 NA TGTGCCAGCAGCCCCCGGGACAGGGAATATACGCAGTATTTT CASSPRDREYTQYF
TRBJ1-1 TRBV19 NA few TGTGCCAGTATTGGAAAGGGAGGCACTGAAGCTTTCTTT CASIGKGGTEAFF
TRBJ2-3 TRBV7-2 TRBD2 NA TGTGCCAGCAGCCGAAGCGGGGGACAAACAGATACGCAGTATTTT CASSRSGGQTDTQYF
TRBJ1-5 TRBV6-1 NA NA TGTGCCAGCACCTTGGGGGGGGTCCAGCCCCAGCATTTT CASTLGGVQPQHF
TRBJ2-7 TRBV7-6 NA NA TGTGCCAGCAGCTTATTTAGGGGCGAGCAGTACTTC CASSLFRGEQYF
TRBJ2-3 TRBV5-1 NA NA TGCGCCAGCAGCCTCGGTGATGAGCGGCCCACAGATACGCAGTATTTT CASSLGDERPTDTQYF
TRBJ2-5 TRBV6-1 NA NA TGTGCCAGCATTCAGGGATTTCAGGAGACCCAGTACTTC CASIQGFQETQYF
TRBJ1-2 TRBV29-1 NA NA TGCAGCGTTGGCCTAAGGCGGGGGGCCTATGGCTACACCTTC CSVGLRRGAYGYTF
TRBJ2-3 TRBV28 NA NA TGTGCCAGCAGTATCCCTTGGACAGCCAGCACAGATACGCAGTATTTT CASSIPWTASTDTQYF
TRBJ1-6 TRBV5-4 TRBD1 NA TGTGCCAGCAGCCCGCGGACAGGGAGTATTTCACCCCTCCACTTT CASSPRTGSISPLHF
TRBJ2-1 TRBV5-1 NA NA TGCGCCAGCAGCTTGTCAACGAGGGGGGGCCCCTACAATGAGCAGTTCTTC CASSLSTRGGPYNEQFF
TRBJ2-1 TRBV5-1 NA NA TGCGCCAGCAGCTTCCAGGGGCCCTACAATGAGCAGTTCTTC CASSFQGPYNEQFF
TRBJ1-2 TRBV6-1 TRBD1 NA TGTGCCAGCAGTCCGACAGGGAGCAGGAATGGCTACACCTTC CASSPTGSRNGYTF
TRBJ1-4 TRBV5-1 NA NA TGCGCCAGCAGCATAGGACACTTGGGGGAAAAACTGTTTTTT CASSIGHLGEKLFF
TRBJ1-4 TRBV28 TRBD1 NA TGTGCCAGCAGTTCGACAGGGGGCAACGAAAAACTGTTTTTT CASSSTGGNEKLFF
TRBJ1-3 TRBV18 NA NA TGTGCCAGCTCAGGAGGTTCGCCTGGAAACACCATATATTTT CASSGGSPGNTIYF
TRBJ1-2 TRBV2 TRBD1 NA TGTGCCAGCACTCGACAGGGAAACAACTATGGCTACACCTTC CASTRQGNNYGYTF
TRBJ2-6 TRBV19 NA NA TGTGCCAGTAGTATACAGTCCTCTGGGGCCAACGTCCTGACTTTC CASSIQSSGANVLTF
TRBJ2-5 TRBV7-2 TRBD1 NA TGTGCCAGCAGCTTATCTTCGGGACAGCAAGAGACCCAGTACTTC CASSLSSGQQETQYF
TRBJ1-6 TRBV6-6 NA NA TGTGCCAGCAGTCCTGGGCAGGGTGGTAATTCACCCCTCCACTTT CASSPGQGGNSPLHF
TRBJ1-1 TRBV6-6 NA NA TGTGCCAGCAGTTACGCGAAGAACACTGAAGCTTTCTTT CASSYAKNTEAFF
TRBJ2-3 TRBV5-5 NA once TGTGCCAGCAGCCCCGGACAGATGAAAGATACGCAGTATTTT CASSPGQMKDTQYF
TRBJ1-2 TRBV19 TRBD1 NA TGTGCCAGTAGTACGACTACAGGGGTGGTTGGCTACACCTTC CASSTTTGVVGYTF
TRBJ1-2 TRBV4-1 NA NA TGCGCCAGCAGCCAAGATGAAAAAGGGAGGGGTGACGGCTACACCTTC CASSQDEKGRGDGYTF
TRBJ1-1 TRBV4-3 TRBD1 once TGCGCCAGCAGCCAAGACGACAGGGACGGGGGAGAAGCTTTCTTT CASSQDDRDGGEAFF
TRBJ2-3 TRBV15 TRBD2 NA TGTGCCACCAGCAGAGGGCACGGGGGGAGCACAGATACGCAGTATTTT CATSRGHGGSTDTQYF
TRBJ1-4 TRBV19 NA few TGTGCCAGTAGTGGGACAACTGCAACTAATGAAAAACTGTTTTTT CASSGTTATNEKLFF
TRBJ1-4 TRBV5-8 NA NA TGTGCCAGCAGCTTTTCTTTGCTGGGGGGTACGAAACTGTTTTTT CASSFSLLGGTKLFF
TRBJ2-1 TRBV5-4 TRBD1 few TGTGCCATCCGGCAGGGGGATTCGTACAATGAGCAGTTCTTC CAIRQGDSYNEQFF
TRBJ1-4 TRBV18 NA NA TGTGCCAGCTCACCAAGGACAGCTAGAAATGAAAAACTGTTTTTT CASSPRTARNEKLFF
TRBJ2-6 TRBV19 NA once TGTGCCAGTAGTGCTAGCTCTGGGGCCAACGTCCTGACTTTC CASSASSGANVLTF
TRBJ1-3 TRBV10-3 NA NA TGTGCCATCAGTGCAGGGGCTGGAAACACCATATATTTT CAISAGAGNTIYF
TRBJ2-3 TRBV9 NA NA TGTGCCAGCAGCGTAGGAGGAGGATGGCGCACAGATACGCAGTATTTT CASSVGGGWRTDTQYF
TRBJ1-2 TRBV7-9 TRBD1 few TGTGCCAGCAGCCCCTCCACCGGACAGGGTAGTAGGAGTGGCTACACCTTC CASSPSTGQGSRSGYTF
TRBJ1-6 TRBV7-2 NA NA TGTGCCAGCACCCCAGTACAGGGAGTCGATAATTCACCCCTCCACTTT CASTPVQGVDNSPLHF